This T cell receptor beta chain stems from a study of T cell changes during pregnancy in multiple sclerosis (dated by TCRdb to the late 2010s). Regarding the complete study: In women with multiple sclerosis, the researchers looked at how the T cell repertoire shifted as pregnancy progressed.

Library construction relied on the immunoSEQ multiplex PCR assay. TCRdb limited this immuneACCESS table to in-frame rearrangements with V and J called. A share of clones is missing; checked studies link under half to unresolved V genes, and the rest is unexplained. Across this sample there are tens of thousands of clones, with around 93% seen only once. The top ten hold under 5% of the sample. A remark on this clone: Its target antigen remains unknown. The record has no base qualities; no much larger clone is one base away.

The source material was CD8+ T cells from peripheral blood mononuclear cells, sampled in the second trimester of pregnancy. This TCR derives from a female donor with multiple sclerosis, enrolled in a pregnancy study.

The nucleotide sequence reads TGTGCCAGCCAGGACAGCGACAATCAGCCCCAGCATTTT. This encodes CASQDSDNQPQHF. Recombination linked TRBV19 to TRBJ1-5; a tentative D call is TRBD1 (6 bases match). Reading from cysteine to phenylalanine, the CDR3 counts 13 amino acids. Only the CDR3 part of the read is kept: 39 bases, read in frame from the first base. Deletion took 9 bases off V and 3 bases off J, with a span of 12 bases between the germline ends. The germline V gene (reference sequence) provides CDR1 LNHDA and CDR2 SQIVND. Reference TRBV19 and TRBJ1-5 proteins supply the regions before and after the CDR3; the full variable domain is: DGGITQSPKYLFRKEGQNVTLSCEQNLNHDAMYWYRQDPGQGLRLIYYSQIVNDFQKGDIAEGYSVSREKKESFPLTVTSAQKNPTAFYLCASQDSDNQPQHFGDGTRLSIL.